The clone carrying this T cell receptor beta chain was counted a single time. The antigen is unknown. The junction differs from germline at one of its ends, possibly a read error. This specimen belongs to a study of blood T cells in healthy people across ages. The authors ran a second PCR of about 7 to 12 cycles using a sample-barcoded 5' primer and a J-beta primer mix. The template-switch adaptor was a 5' adaptor with 12 random nucleotides. It tagged each cDNA molecule. All samples gave at least 3 million CDR3-containing paired-end reads. TCRdb passed the 5' RACE reads through MiXCR, listing each CDR3 protein once. The data hold 850,000 to 1,100,000 distinct CDR3 sequences, with 35% to 40% observed a single time. The germline CDR1 and CDR2 sequences are LGHNA and YSLEER. The CDR3 totals 16 residues. Study results and caveats: Strong correlation existed between TCR beta diversity and naive T cell percentage.

V and J are TRBV4-3 and TRBJ1-4; weak D call: TRBD1 (5 bases). The receptor comes from a man aged 18 to 29 in good health. The sequencing input was blood. CDR3 DNA sequence: TGCGCCGGCAGCCAAGATCCGGCCCAGGGTGGTGAAAAACTGTTTTTT. Residues: CAGSQDPAQGGEKLFF.